The 5 T cell receptor beta chains below were found in one sample sequenced in a study of graft-versus-host responses after intestinal transplantation. Sequencing was performed with immunoSEQ multiplex PCR; in TCRdb, only in-frame clones are kept and a portion is missing. This sample has around 96,000 clones, with approximately 90% found just once. The input for sequencing was PBMCs, taken 450 to 460 days after intestinal transplant. These receptors were collected from a human patient who received an intestinal transplant, so some T cells may come from the graft donor.

The chain is built from TRBV5-1 and TRBJ2-1; TRBD2 is a possible D gene (6 bases). The CDR3 extends over 14 amino acids. Trimming removed 4 bases at V and 3 bases at J, with 11 bases between. Germline CDR1 SGHRS, CDR2 YFSETQ. CDR3 region: CASSQGTFYNEQFF. The CDR3, as DNA: TGCGCCAGCAGCCAAGGGACTTTCTACAATGAGCAGTTCTTC. Using reference TRBV5-1 and TRBJ2-1 for the parts outside the CDR3, the full variable domain is KAGVTQTPRYLIKTRGQQVTLSCSPISGHRSVSWYQQTPGQGLQFLFEYFSETQRNKGNFPGRFSGRQFSNSRSEMNVSTLELGDSALYLCASSQGTFYNEQFFGPGTRLTVL.

The chain has TRBV11-2 and TRBJ2-3; tentatively, D is TRBD2 (5 bases). Trimming took off 3 bases at V and 4 bases at J, with 11 bases between the two ends. CDR1 and CDR2 from the germline V gene are SGHAT and FQNNGV. The CDR3 loop spans 14 amino acids. The CDR3 coding sequence is TGTGCCAGCAGCTTTCCGACTAATTCAGATACGCAGTATTTT. It encodes CASSFPTNSDTQYF.

The V and J genes are TRBV9 and TRBJ2-5; tentatively, D is TRBD1 (5 bases). This CDR3 spans 13 amino acids. CDR1 is SGDLS, CDR2 YYNGEE, per germline. V lost 4 bases and J 2 bases, leaving 9 bases between the germline ends. The CDR3 DNA is TGTGCCAGCAGCCCAGGGATTCAAGAGACCCAGTACTTC. Translated: CASSPGIQETQYF.

The rearrangement joins TRBV5-4 to TRBJ2-2; possible D gene TRBD2, 5 bases. Germline CDR1 and CDR2: SGHNT and YYREEE (reference sequence). The CDR3 covers 16 residues. The V end lost 3 bases, the J end lost 0 bases, and 12 bases lay between the germline ends. The CDR3 nucleotides are TGTGCCAGCAGCTCGCCGGGGATGCCGAACACCGGGGAGCTGTTTTTT. This codes for CASSSPGMPNTGELFF. The whole variable domain, remainder taken from reference TRBV5-4 and TRBJ2-2, is ETGVTQSPTHLIKTRGQQVTLRCSSQSGHNTVSWYQQALGQGPQFIFQYYREEENGRGNFPPRFSGLQFPNYSSELNVNALELDDSALYLCASSSPGMPNTGELFFGEGSRLTVL.

The V and J genes are TRBV2 and TRBJ2-5; possibly TRBD2 for D (6 bases). V was cut by 9 bases and J by 3 bases, with 14 bases left in between. This CDR3 is 13 amino acids long. Germline lookup yields CDR1 SNHLY and CDR2 FYNNEI. CDR3 in amino acids: CASLRDWEETQYF. The CDR3 DNA sequence: TGTGCCAGTCTCCGGGACTGGGAAGAGACCCAGTACTTC. Filled out from reference TRBV2 and TRBJ2-5, the complete variable domain reads EPEVTQTPSHQVTQMGQEVILRCVPISNHLYFYWYRQILGQKVEFLVSFYNNEISEKSEIFDDQFSVERPDGSNFTLKIRSTKLEDSAMYFCASLRDWEETQYFGPGTRLLVL.